One and the same sample provided the 26 T cell receptor beta chains below, sequenced in a study of blood T cell repertoires in COVID-19. The protocol was immunoSEQ multiplex PCR, while the TCRdb copy is restricted to in-frame clones and leaves out a portion. The sample consists of 81,000 or so clones, roughly 85% of them appearing once. Sequencing was performed on peripheral blood. The receptor set was obtained from a man in his fifties with COVID-19, enrolled during active disease.

The chain combines TRBV5-1 with TRBJ2-1, with TRBD2 matching over 13 bases. This CDR3 comprises 14 residues. The germline gives CDR1 SGHRS, CDR2 YFSETQ. Trimming removed 4 bases from V and 9 bases from J; junction bases left unmatched: 4. The CDR3 nucleotides read TGCGCCAGCAGCCCAGGACTAGCGGGAGCTGAGCAGTTCTTC. Residues: CASSPGLAGAEQFF. Combining the CDR3 with reference TRBV5-1 and TRBJ2-1 gives the whole variable domain KAGVTQTPRYLIKTRGQQVTLSCSPISGHRSVSWYQQTPGQGLQFLFEYFSETQRNKGNFPGRFSGRQFSNSRSEMNVSTLELGDSALYLCASSPGLAGAEQFFGPGTRLTVL.

This clone was seen once. This chain uses TRBV30 with TRBJ2-4; possible D gene TRBD1, 5 bases. V gave up 2 bases and J gave up 0 bases, with 14 bases separating them. Per germline, CDR1 GTSNPN and CDR2 SVGIG (reference sequence). This CDR3 contains 16 residues. The CDR3: CAWSSVRTIAKNIQYF. DNA of the CDR3: TGTGCCTGGAGTTCCGTCAGGACAATAGCCAAAAACATTCAGTACTTC.

The rearrangement uses TRBV28 and TRBJ1-1; D is uncertain. The CDR3 totals 15 residues. Deletions cut 3 bases from V and 0 bases from J, with 11 bases between. Germline V CDR1 and CDR2: MDHEN, SYDVKM. CDR3 coding DNA: TGTGCCAGCAGTTTTCCAACACGCTTGAACACTGAAGCTTTCTTT. It codes for CASSFPTRLNTEAFF.

The chain joins TRBV9 to TRBJ2-2; D is possibly TRBD2 (6 bases). The CDR3 totals 15 residues. Germline CDR1 is SGDLS and CDR2 is YYNGEE. Trimming removed 5 bases at V and 1 base at J, with 12 bases between. CDR3 loop: CASRAGGVNTGELFF. As DNA, the CDR3 is TGTGCCAGCAGGGCAGGAGGGGTGAACACCGGGGAGCTGTTTTTT.

The chain links TRBV19 to TRBJ2-7, with 7 nucleotides matching TRBD2. The CDR3 is made up of 14 amino acids. Trimming removed 4 bases from V and 3 bases from J; junction bases left unmatched: 6. Germline values: CDR1 LNHDA, CDR2 SQIVND (reference sequence). The DNA of the CDR3 is TGTGCCAGTAGTAGGGAGGGACTGAGCTACGAGCAGTACTTC. It translates to CASSREGLSYEQYF.

V and J are TRBV7-9 and TRBJ2-7; D not certain. V was clipped by 1 base and J by 1 base, with 8 bases between them. There are 14 residues in the CDR3. Germline V gives CDR1 SEHNR, CDR2 FQNEAQ (reference sequence). The CDR3 DNA reads TGTGCCAGCAGCTTAGGTTCGGTGTCCTACGAGCAGTACTTC. Protein product: CASSLGSVSYEQYF.

The sample holds one count of this clone. The chain carries TRBV30 and TRBJ2-5; D might be TRBD1 (6 bases). Trimming left V 0 bases short and J 2 bases short, with 13 bases between. The CDR3 is 15 amino acids. Germline V gene data show CDR1 as GTSNPN and CDR2 as SVGIG (reference sequence). Here the CDR3 reads CAWSVRDKTQETQYF. The CDR3 coding sequence is TGTGCCTGGAGTGTACGGGACAAAACACAAGAGACCCAGTACTTC.

V is TRBV19 and J is TRBJ1-1; D gene unclear. CDR1 is LNHDA and CDR2 is SQIVND in the germline V gene (reference sequence). V was cut by 8 bases and J by 4 bases, with 20 bases left in between. The CDR3 extends over 15 amino acids. Here the CDR3 DNA reads TGTGCCAGTGGGCGAGAGGGTTGGGGTAGCACTGAAGCTTTCTTT. Protein: CASGREGWGSTEAFF.

V is TRBV3-1 (or the pseudogene TRBV3-2) and J is TRBJ2-1; D unclear. The CDR3 has 15 residues. In germline, CDR1 is LGHDT, CDR2 YNNKEL (reference sequence). The V gene lost 0 bases and the J gene lost 6 bases, with 12 bases spanning the gap. The CDR3 DNA follows: TGTGCCAGCAGCCAAGAGGTGAGTCGGGTCAATGAGCAGTTCTTC. Translated, it gives CASSQEVSRVNEQFF.

The CDR3 here is CASSLASTGSSPLHF. In nucleotides, the CDR3 is TGTGCCAGCAGCTTAGCGTCTACAGGGAGTTCACCCCTCCACTTT. J is TRBJ1-6 and V is TRBV7-9, with D maybe TRBD1 (6 bases). This CDR3 contains 15 residues. The germline CDR1 and CDR2 sequences are SEHNR and FQNEAQ (reference sequence). Trimming shortened V by 0 bases and J by 9 bases, and 12 bases separated the two germline ends.

This rearrangement joins TRBV25-1 to TRBJ2-5; TRBD2 aligns across 10 bases. The V gene's germline CDR1 is MGHDK and CDR2 SYGVNS. Trimming cost V 3 bases and J 4 bases; bases outside gene matches: 2. The CDR3 is made up of 14 amino acids. The CDR3 region has the DNA TGTGCCAGCAGTGACCAGCGGGAGGGAGAGACCCAGTACTTC. Translated: CASSDQREGETQYF. The full variable domain, with the rest looked up from reference TRBV25-1 and TRBJ2-5, is EADIYQTPRYLVIGTGKKITLECSQTMGHDKMYWYQQDPGMELHLIHYSYGVNSTEKGDLSSESTVSRIRTEHFPLTLESARPSHTSQYLCASSDQREGETQYFGPGTRLLVL.

The rearrangement joins TRBV6-6 to TRBJ1-5, with unresolved D. The ends were cut back, 5 bases at V and 6 bases at J, with 14 bases in the middle. The germline gives CDR1 MNHNY, CDR2 SVGAGI (reference sequence). CDR3 size: 14 residues. CDR3 region: CASSTLNGGQPQHF. Written as DNA, the CDR3 is TGTGCCAGCAGTACCCTAAACGGAGGTCAGCCCCAGCATTTT.

The chain employs TRBV7-9 and TRBJ1-1; D gene unclear. The germline gives CDR1 SEHNR, CDR2 FQNEAQ (reference sequence). The CDR3 consists of 14 residues. V was shortened by 5 bases and J by 1 base, with 11 bases between the two germline ends. In DNA form, the CDR3 reads TGTGCCAGCAGCCATGGGTCGGGGAACACTGAAGCTTTCTTT. This gives the protein CASSHGSGNTEAFF.

The CDR3 bases are TGTGCCAGCAGCTTGGGGCAGGGGGTCTCTGGGGCCAACGTCCTGACTTTC. Residues: CASSLGQGVSGANVLTF. The chain is built from TRBV5-6 and TRBJ2-6, with 7 bases aligning to TRBD1. The V and J ends lost 0 bases and 0 bases, in that order; junction bases with no gene match: 3. This CDR3 is built from 17 residues. CDR1 and CDR2 (germline): SGHDT, YYEEEE.

The table lists this clone with a count of one. This rearrangement joins TRBV19 to TRBJ1-2; 7 positions match TRBD1. From germline, CDR1 is LNHDA and CDR2 SQIVND (reference sequence). Germline trimming cut 5 bases from V and 8 bases from J; bases unmatched to any gene: 14. This CDR3 is 15 amino acids long. The CDR3: CASSHERQGSEGYTF. As DNA, the CDR3 is TGTGCCAGTAGTCACGAGCGACAGGGTTCGGAAGGCTACACCTTC.

J is TRBJ1-2 and V is TRBV19, with 12 bases identical to TRBD1. The CDR3 runs 15 residues. Trimming cost V 6 bases and J 4 bases; bases outside gene matches: 6. The germline CDR1 and CDR2 sequences are LNHDA and SQIVND (reference sequence). The CDR3 sequence: CASRGMGQGAYGYTF. The CDR3 DNA sequence: TGTGCCAGTAGAGGAATGGGACAGGGGGCCTATGGCTACACCTTC.

This CDR3 reads CAWRDDSISGNTIYF. DNA of the CDR3: TGTGCCTGGAGGGATGACAGCATCTCTGGAAACACCATATATTTT. The chain is built from TRBV30 and TRBJ1-3, with a weak D call TRBD1 (5 bases). CDR1 GTSNPN and CDR2 SVGIG come from the germline V gene (reference sequence). V lost 3 bases and J 0 bases, leaving 12 bases between the germline ends. The CDR3 extends over 15 amino acids.

The chain is built from TRBV11-2 and TRBJ1-2; 7 bases are a match to TRBD1. With V trimmed by 0 bases and J by 6 bases, 4 bases remained unmatched. The CDR3 spans 14 residues. The germline CDR1 and CDR2 sequences are SGHAT and FQNNGV. DNA of the CDR3: TGTGCCAGCAGCTTAGATCGACAGGGTGATGGCTACACCTTC. It translates to CASSLDRQGDGYTF.

The chain is built from TRBV5-5 and TRBJ2-5, with 7 nucleotides matching TRBD2. The CDR3 consists of 15 residues. The V gene end was trimmed by 4 bases and the J gene end by 4 bases; junction bases not matched to a gene: 10. Germline V lookup: CDR1 SGHKS, CDR2 YYEKEE (reference sequence). CDR3 sequence reads: CASSPRGGRGETQYF. CDR3 sequence (DNA): TGTGCCAGCAGCCCCAGAGGAGGGAGGGGAGAGACCCAGTACTTC.

The DNA for the CDR3 is TGTGCCAGCAGTGAAAACAGGGTGACTGAAAAACTGTTTTTT. This codes for CASSENRVTEKLFF. The rearrangement joins TRBV6-1 to TRBJ1-4, with D maybe TRBD1 (6 bases). CDR1 and CDR2 (germline): MNHNS, SASEGT. This CDR3 is 14 amino acids long. V was clipped by 2 bases and J by 7 bases, with 11 bases between them.

This chain uses TRBV27 with TRBJ1-6; D is unresolved. The CDR3 loop spans 16 amino acids. V was trimmed by 5 bases and J by 9 bases, leaving 20 bases between them. Germline values: CDR1 MNHEY, CDR2 SMNVEV (reference sequence). CDR3 sequence reads: CASSLGRSASGSPLHF. The CDR3 nucleotides are TGTGCCAGCAGTCTTGGACGGTCAGCCAGCGGTTCACCCCTCCACTTT.

This clone occurred once. V and J are TRBV2 and TRBJ2-7; 14 nucleotides line up with TRBD2. The CDR3 totals 15 residues. V shed 5 bases, J shed 7 bases, and the junction held 7 bases outside the gene matches. CDR1 and CDR2 from the germline V gene are SNHLY and FYNNEI. For the CDR3, the DNA is TGTGCCAGCAGTCGACTAGCGGGAGGGCGGGGTGAGCAGTACTTC. This gives the protein CASSRLAGGRGEQYF.

The chain uses TRBV28 and TRBJ2-2, with D possibly matching TRBD2 (6 bases). Germline CDR1 is MDHEN and CDR2 is SYDVKM. The length of the CDR3 is 16 residues. Trimming removed 6 bases at V and 1 base at J, with 15 bases between. CDR3 coding DNA: TGTGCCAGCAGGGGTGGGCTAGCGTTGAACACCGGGGAGCTGTTTTTT. Translating it yields CASRGGLALNTGELFF.

Only a few counts were recorded for this clone. This chain connects TRBV9 to TRBJ2-1; possibly TRBD1 for D (5 bases). CDR1 and CDR2 from the germline V gene are SGDLS and YYNGEE. The germline V and J ends were trimmed by 1 base and 0 bases, with 11 bases remaining between them. CDR3 length equals 16 residues. In DNA form, the CDR3 reads TGTGCCAGCAGCGTACAGGGCCTAAGCTCCTACAATGAGCAGTTCTTC. Translated, it gives CASSVQGLSSYNEQFF.

The chain couples TRBV7-3 to TRBJ2-3, with 10 bases fitting TRBD2. CDR1 and CDR2 (germline): SGHTA, FQGTGA. The junction had 7 bases not matched to a gene; V was cut back by 5 bases and J by 5 bases. This CDR3 has 15 amino acids. The CDR3 reads CASSPNPSGRDTQYF. In DNA, the CDR3 is TGTGCCAGCAGCCCCAACCCTAGCGGGAGAGATACGCAGTATTTT.

This clone came up once. This sequence joins TRBV18 and TRBJ2-3; D is possibly TRBD1 (5 bases). Trimming pared 3 bases from V and 4 bases from J, leaving 11 bases between. Germline CDR1 KGHSH, CDR2 LQKENI. The CDR3 totals 14 residues. The CDR3 protein is CASSPQGAADTQYF. CDR3 in DNA: TGTGCCAGCTCACCTCAAGGGGCCGCAGATACGCAGTATTTT.